Below, one TCR beta chain is given with its context. Per the study methods: Reference gene primer amplification gave estimated nucleated cell counts. Sequenced by immunoSEQ multiplex PCR; TCRdb stores in-frame clones only, minus some. V and J calls and clone size come straight from that table; D and trimming were deduced from the DNA. The sample holds 400,000 to 550,000 clones, roughly 89% seen once. The data are from a study of blood T cell repertoires in COVID-19. Study details: The United States, Italy and Spain were the sources of the acute and convalescent COVID-19 samples. Sources were T cells, B-cell-depleted T cells, or PBMCs; the material itself was cDNA or gDNA.

The CDR3 totals 14 residues. Germline loops: CDR1 MNHEY, CDR2 SMNVEV (reference sequence). After removal of 6 bases from V and 4 bases from J, the junction contained 8 bases not matched to a gene. Input material: peripheral blood. The J gene is TRBJ1-1, the V gene TRBV27, with TRBD1 identical over 7 bases. The source of this sequence is a woman younger than 45 with acute or convalescent COVID-19. This CDR3 reads CASSETGRITEAFF. In DNA, the CDR3 is TGTGCCAGCAGCGAGACAGGGAGAATCACTGAAGCTTTCTTT.